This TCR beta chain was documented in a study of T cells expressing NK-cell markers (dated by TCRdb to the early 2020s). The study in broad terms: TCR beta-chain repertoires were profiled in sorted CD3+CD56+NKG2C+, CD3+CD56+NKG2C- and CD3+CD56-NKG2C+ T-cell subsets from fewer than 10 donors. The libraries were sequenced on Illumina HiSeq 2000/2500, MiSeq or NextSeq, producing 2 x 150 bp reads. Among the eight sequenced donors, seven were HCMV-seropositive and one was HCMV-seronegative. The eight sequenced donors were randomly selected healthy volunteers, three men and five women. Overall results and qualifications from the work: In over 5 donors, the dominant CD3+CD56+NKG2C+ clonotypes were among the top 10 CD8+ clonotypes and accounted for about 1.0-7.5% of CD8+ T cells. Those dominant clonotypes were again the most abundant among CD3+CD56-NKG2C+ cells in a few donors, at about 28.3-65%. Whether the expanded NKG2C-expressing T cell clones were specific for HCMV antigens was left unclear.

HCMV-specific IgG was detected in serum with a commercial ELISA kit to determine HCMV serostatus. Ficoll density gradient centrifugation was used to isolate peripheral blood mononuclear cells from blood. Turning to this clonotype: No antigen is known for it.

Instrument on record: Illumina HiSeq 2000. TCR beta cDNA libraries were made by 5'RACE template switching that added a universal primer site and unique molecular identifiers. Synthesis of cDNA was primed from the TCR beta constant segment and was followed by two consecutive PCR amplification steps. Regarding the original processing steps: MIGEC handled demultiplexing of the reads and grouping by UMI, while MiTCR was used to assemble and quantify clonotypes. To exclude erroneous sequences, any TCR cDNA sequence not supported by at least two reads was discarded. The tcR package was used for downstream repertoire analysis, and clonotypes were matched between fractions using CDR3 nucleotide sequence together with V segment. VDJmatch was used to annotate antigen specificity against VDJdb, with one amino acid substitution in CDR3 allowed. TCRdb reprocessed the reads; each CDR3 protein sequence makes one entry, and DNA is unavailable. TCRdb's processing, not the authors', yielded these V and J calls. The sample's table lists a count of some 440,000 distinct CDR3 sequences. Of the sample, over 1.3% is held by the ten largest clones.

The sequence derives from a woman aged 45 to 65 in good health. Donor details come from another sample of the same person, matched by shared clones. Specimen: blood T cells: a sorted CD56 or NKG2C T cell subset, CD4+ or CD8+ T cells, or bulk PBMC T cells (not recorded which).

CDR3 region: CASRGRGNSPLHF. This chain is built from TRBV12-3 or TRBV12-4 and TRBJ1-6; without DNA, the TCRdb call of TRBD1 cannot be checked. The CDR3 goes from the cysteine to the phenylalanine over 13 residues. No DNA is listed.